These T cell receptor beta chains were read from a single sample in a study of neurological immune-mediated disorders. Via MiXCR, TCRdb re-called the 5' RACE reads, giving one row per CDR3 protein. The table has fewer than 40,000 distinct CDR3 sequences, approximately 5.1% seen once. The sample comprised CD4+ T cells from blood. The receptor source for this set is a man aged 18 to 30 in good health. Each CDR3 is given with its conserved first and last residue. The D gene is left open where the match is weak. Sizes are listed as once, few, many or a size class.

-,many,TRBV27,TRBJ1-5,14,CASSLQGTNQPQHF,TGTGCCAGCAGCCTCCAGGGGACTAATCAGCCCCAGCATTTT
TRBD1,many,TRBV6-6,TRBJ1-6,15,CASRPPTGENSPLHF,TGTGCCAGCAGACCCCCGACAGGGGAAAATTCACCCCTCCACTTT
TRBD1,many,TRBV6-1,TRBJ1-3,16,CASRDRQGNFRNTIYF,TGTGCCAGCAGAGACCGACAGGGGAACTTCAGAAACACCATATATTTT
-,many,TRBV9,TRBJ1-6,13,CASSVVVNSPLHF,TGTGCCAGCAGCGTAGTGGTAAATTCACCCCTCCACTTT
-,once,TRBV5-6,TRBJ1-4,14,CASSSRDVDEKLFF,TGTGCCAGCAGCTCCCGGGACGTCGATGAAAAACTGTTTTTT
-,many,TRBV5-1,TRBJ1-5,14,CASSSGAPRQPQHF,TGCGCCAGCAGCTCGGGGGCTCCTCGTCAGCCCCAGCATTTT
-,many,TRBV7-2,TRBJ1-3,19,CASSSNRDRPLLLGNTIYF,TGTGCCAGCAGCTCGAACCGGGACCGGCCCCTCCTTTTGGGAAACACCATATATTTT
-,many,TRBV20-1,TRBJ1-3,14,CSAETASSGNTIYF,TGCAGTGCCGAGACGGCGAGCTCTGGAAACACCATATATTTT
-,many,TRBV6-5,TRBJ2-5,13,CASSIVKRETQYF,TGTGCCAGCAGTATTGTCAAAAGGGAGACCCAGTACTTC
-,many,TRBV5-1,TRBJ1-1,13,CASSTQRSTEAFF,TGCGCCAGCAGCACACAGCGGAGCACTGAAGCTTTCTTT